This TCR beta chain was sequenced during a study of blood T cell repertoires in COVID-19 (dated by TCRdb to about 2020). In the study overall: Collaborator samples came from the United States, Italy and Spain and covered acute and convalescent phases of COVID-19. The repertoires were released in a freely available public database meant as a resource for research on the immune response to SARS-CoV-2. A de-identified subject ID, COVID-19 status, age in years and sex were almost always included in the sample metadata. Where HLA class I and class II types were available, the types were taken from metadata supplied by the sample provider, not from assay-based typing. Deeply sampled blood TCRbeta repertoires from subjects exposed to, actively infected with, or recovered from COVID-19 were included in the dataset. The samples were drawn from the first 160 participants of the ongoing ImmuneRACE study and from more than 1,000 subjects provided by 6 global collaborators. The material from the prospective study consisted of cDNA or gDNA derived from T cells, B-cell-depleted T cells, or PBMCs.

According to the germline V gene, CDR1 reads MGHDK and CDR2 reads SYGVNS. There are 15 amino acids in the CDR3, from cysteine to phenylalanine inclusive. Only the CDR3 DNA is retained, 45 bases long and in frame from the first base. The collaborating institutions used their own protocols to collect whole blood in K2EDTA tubes. For TCRbeta analysis, collaborators shipped samples in one of three forms: frozen whole blood, isolated PBMCs, or DNA extracted from either of those sample types. TCRbeta CDR3 regions were amplified from genomic DNA by means of the immunoSEQ Assay, a bias-controlled multiplex PCR. For the original study's pipeline: The number of nucleated cells in each sample was estimated by amplification of reference gene primers within the assay. To quantify the absolute abundance of each unique TCRbeta CDR3 rearrangement, sequence reads were collapsed and filtered. For each sample, productive Simpson clonality was calculated as the square root of Simpson's diversity index across productive rearrangements. As stored in TCRdb, this immuneACCESS dataset retains in-frame rearrangements with V and J assigned. A fraction of the clones does not appear; measured against another copy, unresolved V genes explain less than half of the discrepancy, and the remainder lacks a known reason. V and J calls and clone size come straight from that table; D and trimming were deduced from the DNA. The sample table lists under 150,000 clones, around 82% of them with a count of one. The top ten clones comprise around 4% of the sample.

In regard to this clone: The specificity of this receptor is unknown. A junction boundary mismatches the germline segment, possibly from a read error.

Study-level results and caveats: The quantity of clinical and demographic metadata differed by source and by participant and was supplied without curation.

The sequenced material came from peripheral blood. The clonotype comes from a man in his fifties or sixties with acute or convalescent COVID-19. The V and J genes are TRBV25-1 and TRBJ2-7; tentative D gene TRBD2, with 6 bases matching. Read as DNA, the sequence is TGTGCCAGCAGTGGATGGGCGGGAATCTCCCACGAGCAGTACTTC. Translated, it reads CASSGWAGISHEQYF.